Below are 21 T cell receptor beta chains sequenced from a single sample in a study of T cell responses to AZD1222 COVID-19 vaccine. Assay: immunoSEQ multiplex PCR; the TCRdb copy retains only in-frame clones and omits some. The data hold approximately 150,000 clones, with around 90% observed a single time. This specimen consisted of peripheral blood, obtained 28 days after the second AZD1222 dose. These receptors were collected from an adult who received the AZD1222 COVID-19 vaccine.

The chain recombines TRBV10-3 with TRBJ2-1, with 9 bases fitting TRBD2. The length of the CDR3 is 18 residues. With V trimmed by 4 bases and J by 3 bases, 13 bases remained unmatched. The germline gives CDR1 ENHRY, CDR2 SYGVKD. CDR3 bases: TGTGCCATCAGTGGAAGCGGGGGGCCGTCGGGAAGCTACAATGAGCAGTTCTTC. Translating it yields CAISGSGGPSGSYNEQFF.

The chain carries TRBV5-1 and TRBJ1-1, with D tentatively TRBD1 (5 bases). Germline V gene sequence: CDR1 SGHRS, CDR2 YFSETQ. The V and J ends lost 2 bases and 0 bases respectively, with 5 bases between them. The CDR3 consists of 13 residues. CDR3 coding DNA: TGCGCCAGCAGCTTAGGGGTGAACACTGAAGCTTTCTTT. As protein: CASSLGVNTEAFF. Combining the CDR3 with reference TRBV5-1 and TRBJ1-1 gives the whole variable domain KAGVTQTPRYLIKTRGQQVTLSCSPISGHRSVSWYQQTPGQGLQFLFEYFSETQRNKGNFPGRFSGRQFSNSRSEMNVSTLELGDSALYLCASSLGVNTEAFFGQGTRLTVV.

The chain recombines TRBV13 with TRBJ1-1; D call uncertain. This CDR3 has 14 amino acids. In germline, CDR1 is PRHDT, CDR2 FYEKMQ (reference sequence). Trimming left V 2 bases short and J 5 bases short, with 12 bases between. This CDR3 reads CASSLLQVGTEAFF. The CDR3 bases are TGTGCCAGCAGCTTACTTCAGGTGGGGACTGAAGCTTTCTTT.

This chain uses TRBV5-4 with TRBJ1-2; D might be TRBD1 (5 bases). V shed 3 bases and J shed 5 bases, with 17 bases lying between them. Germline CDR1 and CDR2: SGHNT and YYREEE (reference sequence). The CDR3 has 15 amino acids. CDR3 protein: CASSSEPRDGYGYTF. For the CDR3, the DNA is TGTGCCAGCAGCTCGGAACCCCGGGACGGATATGGCTACACCTTC.

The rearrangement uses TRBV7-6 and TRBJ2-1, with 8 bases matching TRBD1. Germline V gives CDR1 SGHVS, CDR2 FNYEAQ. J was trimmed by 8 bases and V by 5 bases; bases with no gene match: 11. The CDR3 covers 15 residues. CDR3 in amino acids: CASSPGQGSRYEQFF. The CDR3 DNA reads TGTGCCAGCAGCCCCGGACAGGGAAGCCGCTATGAGCAGTTCTTC.

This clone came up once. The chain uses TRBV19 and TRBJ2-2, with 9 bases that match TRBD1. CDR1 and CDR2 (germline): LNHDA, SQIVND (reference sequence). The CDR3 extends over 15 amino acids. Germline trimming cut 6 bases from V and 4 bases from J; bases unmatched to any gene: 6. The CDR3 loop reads CASSGTGWLTGELFF. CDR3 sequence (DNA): TGTGCCAGTAGCGGGACAGGGTGGCTCACCGGGGAGCTGTTTTTT.

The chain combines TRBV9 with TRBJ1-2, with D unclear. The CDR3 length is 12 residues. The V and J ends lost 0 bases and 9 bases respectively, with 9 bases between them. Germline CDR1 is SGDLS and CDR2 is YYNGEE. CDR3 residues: CASSVGGSSYTF. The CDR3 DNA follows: TGTGCCAGCAGCGTAGGAGGTTCGAGCTACACCTTC.

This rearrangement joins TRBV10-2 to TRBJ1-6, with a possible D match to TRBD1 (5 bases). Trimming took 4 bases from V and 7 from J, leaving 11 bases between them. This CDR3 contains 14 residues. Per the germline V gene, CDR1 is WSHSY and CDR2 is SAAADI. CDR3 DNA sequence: TGCGCCAGCAGTGTTTCGGGGCAAAATTCACCCCTCCACTTT. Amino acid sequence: CASSVSGQNSPLHF.

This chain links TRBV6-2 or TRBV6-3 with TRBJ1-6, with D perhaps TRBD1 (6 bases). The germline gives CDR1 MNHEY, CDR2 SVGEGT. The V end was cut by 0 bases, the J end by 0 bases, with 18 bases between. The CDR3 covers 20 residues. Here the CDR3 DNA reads TGTGCCAGCAGTTACTCGTTCGGACAGTCTCAGAGCTCCTATAATTCACCCCTCCACTTT. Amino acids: CASSYSFGQSQSSYNSPLHF.

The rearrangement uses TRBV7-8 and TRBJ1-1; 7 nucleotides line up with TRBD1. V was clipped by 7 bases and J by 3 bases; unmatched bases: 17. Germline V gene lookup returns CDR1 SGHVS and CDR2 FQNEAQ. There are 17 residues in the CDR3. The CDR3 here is CASIVHTGDGGDTEAFF. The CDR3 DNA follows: TGTGCCAGCATCGTTCATACAGGGGACGGAGGGGACACTGAAGCTTTCTTT.

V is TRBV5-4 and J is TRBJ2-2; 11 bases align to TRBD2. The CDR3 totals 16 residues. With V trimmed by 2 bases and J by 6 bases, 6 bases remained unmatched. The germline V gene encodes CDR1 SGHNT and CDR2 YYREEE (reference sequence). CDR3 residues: CASSFNSGRASGELFF. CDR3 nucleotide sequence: TGTGCCAGCAGCTTTAATAGCGGGAGGGCTTCCGGGGAGCTGTTTTTT.

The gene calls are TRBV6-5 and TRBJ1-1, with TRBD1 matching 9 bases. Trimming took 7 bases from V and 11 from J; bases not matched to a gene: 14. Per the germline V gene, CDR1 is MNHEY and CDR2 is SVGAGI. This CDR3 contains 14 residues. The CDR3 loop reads CASTPPDGTGLAFF. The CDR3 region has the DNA TGTGCCAGCACTCCCCCAGACGGGACAGGGCTGGCTTTCTTT.

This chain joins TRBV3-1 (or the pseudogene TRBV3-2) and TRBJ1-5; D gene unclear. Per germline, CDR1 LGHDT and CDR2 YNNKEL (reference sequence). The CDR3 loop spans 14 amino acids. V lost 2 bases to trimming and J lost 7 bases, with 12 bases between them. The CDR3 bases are TGTGCCAGCAGCCAACCGGGTGTAGGGCAGCCCCAGCATTTT. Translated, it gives CASSQPGVGQPQHF.

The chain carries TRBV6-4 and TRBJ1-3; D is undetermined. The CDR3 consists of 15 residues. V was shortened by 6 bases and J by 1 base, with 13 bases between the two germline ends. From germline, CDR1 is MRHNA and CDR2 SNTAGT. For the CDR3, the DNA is TGTGCCAGCAGAGGACGGTCTGATTCTGGAAACACCATATATTTT. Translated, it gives CASRGRSDSGNTIYF.

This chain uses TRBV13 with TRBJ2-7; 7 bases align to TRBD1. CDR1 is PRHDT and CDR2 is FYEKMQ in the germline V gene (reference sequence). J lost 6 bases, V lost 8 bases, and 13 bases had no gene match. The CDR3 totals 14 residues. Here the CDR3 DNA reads TGTGCCAGCCATTTTAGGGGGCGTGGGTCCGAGCAGTACTTC. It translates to CASHFRGRGSEQYF.

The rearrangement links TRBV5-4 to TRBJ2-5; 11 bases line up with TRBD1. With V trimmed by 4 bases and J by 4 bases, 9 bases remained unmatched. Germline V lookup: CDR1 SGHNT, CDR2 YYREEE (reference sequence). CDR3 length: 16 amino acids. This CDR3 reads CASSRTGGAVGETQYF. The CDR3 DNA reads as TGTGCCAGCAGCAGGACAGGGGGCGCAGTAGGAGAGACCCAGTACTTC.

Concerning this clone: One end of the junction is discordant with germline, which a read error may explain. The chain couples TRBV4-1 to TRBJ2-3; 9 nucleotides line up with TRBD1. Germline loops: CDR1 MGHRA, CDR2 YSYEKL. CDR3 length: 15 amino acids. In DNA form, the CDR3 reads TGCGCCCGCAGCCAACAGGGGGCGCCGGTAGATACGCAGTATTTT. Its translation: CARSQQGAPVDTQYF.

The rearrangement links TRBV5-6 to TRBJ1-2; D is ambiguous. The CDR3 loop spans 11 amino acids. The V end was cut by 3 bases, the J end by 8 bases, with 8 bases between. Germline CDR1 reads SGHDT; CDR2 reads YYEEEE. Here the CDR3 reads CASSSDGGYTF. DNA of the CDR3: TGTGCCAGCAGCTCGGACGGGGGCTACACCTTC.

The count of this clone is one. DNA of the CDR3: TGTGCCAGCAGCTTAATTGCCCTAGGGATAGGGAACTATGGCTACACCTTC. It translates to CASSLIALGIGNYGYTF. The genes are TRBV7-3 and TRBJ1-2; D ambiguous. Germline V lookup: CDR1 SGHTA, CDR2 FQGTGA. V lost 1 base to trimming and J lost 2 bases, with 17 bases between them. The CDR3 consists of 17 residues.

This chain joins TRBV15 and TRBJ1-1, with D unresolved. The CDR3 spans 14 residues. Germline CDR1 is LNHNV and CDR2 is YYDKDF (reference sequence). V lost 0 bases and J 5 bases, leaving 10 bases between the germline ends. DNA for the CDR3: TGTGCCACCAGCAGAGAGGTCCATAGGACTGAAGCTTTCTTT. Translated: CATSREVHRTEAFF.

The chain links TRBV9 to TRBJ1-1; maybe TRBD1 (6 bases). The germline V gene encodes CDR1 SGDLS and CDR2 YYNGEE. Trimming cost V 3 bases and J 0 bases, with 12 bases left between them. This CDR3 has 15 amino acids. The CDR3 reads CASSAWGPLNTEAFF. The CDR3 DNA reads TGTGCCAGCAGCGCCTGGGGGCCATTGAACACTGAAGCTTTCTTT. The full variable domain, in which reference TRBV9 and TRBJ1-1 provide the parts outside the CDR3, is DSGVTQTPKHLITATGQRVTLRCSPRSGDLSVYWYQQSLDQGLQFLIQYYNGEERAKGNILERFSAQQFPDLHSELNLSSLELGDSALYFCASSAWGPLNTEAFFGQGTRLTVV.